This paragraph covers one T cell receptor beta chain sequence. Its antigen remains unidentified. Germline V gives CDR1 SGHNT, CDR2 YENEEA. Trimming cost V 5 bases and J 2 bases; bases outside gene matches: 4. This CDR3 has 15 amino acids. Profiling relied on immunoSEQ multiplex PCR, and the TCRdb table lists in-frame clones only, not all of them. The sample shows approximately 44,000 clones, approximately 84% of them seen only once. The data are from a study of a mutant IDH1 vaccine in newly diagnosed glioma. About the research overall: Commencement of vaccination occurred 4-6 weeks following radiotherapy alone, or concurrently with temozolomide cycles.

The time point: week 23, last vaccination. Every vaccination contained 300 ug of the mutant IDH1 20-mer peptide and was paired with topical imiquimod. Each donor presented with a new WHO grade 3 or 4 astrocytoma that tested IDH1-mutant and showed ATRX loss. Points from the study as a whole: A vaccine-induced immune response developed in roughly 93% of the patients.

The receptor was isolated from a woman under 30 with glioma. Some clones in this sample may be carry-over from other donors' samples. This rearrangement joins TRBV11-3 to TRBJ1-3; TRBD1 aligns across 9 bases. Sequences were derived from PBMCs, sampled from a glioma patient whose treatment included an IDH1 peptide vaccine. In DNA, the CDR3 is TGTGCCAGCAGCCCCGGACAGGGGCCTGGAAACACCATATATTTT. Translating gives CASSPGQGPGNTIYF.